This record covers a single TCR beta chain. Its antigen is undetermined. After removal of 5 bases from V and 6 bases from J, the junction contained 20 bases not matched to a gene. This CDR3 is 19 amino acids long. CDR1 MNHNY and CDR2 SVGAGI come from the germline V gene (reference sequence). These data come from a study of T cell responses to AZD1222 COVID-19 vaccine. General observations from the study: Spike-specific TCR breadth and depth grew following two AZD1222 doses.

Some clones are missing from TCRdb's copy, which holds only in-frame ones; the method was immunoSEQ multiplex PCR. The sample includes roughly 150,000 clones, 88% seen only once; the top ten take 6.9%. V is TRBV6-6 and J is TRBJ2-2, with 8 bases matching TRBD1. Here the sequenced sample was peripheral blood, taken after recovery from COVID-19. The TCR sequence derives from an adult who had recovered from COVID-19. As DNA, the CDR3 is TGTGCCAGCAGTCCCTCACCCTGGCAGGGGGCCGGGGTCGCCGGGGAGCTGTTTTTT. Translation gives CASSPSPWQGAGVAGELFF.